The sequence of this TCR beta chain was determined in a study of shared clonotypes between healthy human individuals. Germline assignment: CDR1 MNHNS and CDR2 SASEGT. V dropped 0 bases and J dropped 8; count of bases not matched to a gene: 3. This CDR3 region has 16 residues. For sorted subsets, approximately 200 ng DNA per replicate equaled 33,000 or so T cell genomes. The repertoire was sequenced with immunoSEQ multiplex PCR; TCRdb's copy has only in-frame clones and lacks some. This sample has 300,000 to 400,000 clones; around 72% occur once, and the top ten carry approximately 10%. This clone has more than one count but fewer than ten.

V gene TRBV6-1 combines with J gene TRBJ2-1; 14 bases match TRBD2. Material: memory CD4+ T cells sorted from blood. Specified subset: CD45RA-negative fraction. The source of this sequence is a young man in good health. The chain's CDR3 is CASSEAAGLAGDEQFF. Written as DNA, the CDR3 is TGTGCCAGCAGTGAAGCTGCGGGACTAGCGGGAGATGAGCAGTTCTTC.